One and the same sample provided the 30 T cell receptor beta chains below, sequenced in a study of blood T cell repertoires in COVID-19. Using immunoSEQ multiplex PCR, the repertoire was profiled, and TCRdb retains in-frame clones only, with some absent. Found here are more than 110,000 clones, approximately 80% of them singletons; the top ten hold approximately 9%. Material for sequencing was peripheral blood. These receptor sequences come from a woman older than 75 in a cohort sampled during active or convalescent COVID-19.

The chain is built from TRBV10-3 and TRBJ2-3; 14 nucleotides line up with TRBD2. From germline, CDR1 is ENHRY and CDR2 SYGVKD. This CDR3 spans 18 amino acids. V was pared by 11 bases and J by 1 base, with 14 bases of the junction left unmatched. The CDR3 DNA reads TGTGCCCCCTACTGGGGGACTAGCGGGGGTGTAGGCACAGATACGCAGTATTTT. This encodes CAPYWGTSGGVGTDTQYF.

With regard to this clone: The sample carries other DNA sequences with the same CDR3. The V gene is TRBV5-1, the J gene TRBJ1-1; D may be TRBD1 (6 bases). Germline values: CDR1 SGHRS, CDR2 YFSETQ. This CDR3 has 13 amino acids. V lost 1 base, J lost 5 bases, and 9 bases lay in between. For the CDR3, the DNA is TGCGCCAGCAGCTTGACAGGGTTGACTGAAGCTTTCTTT. It translates to CASSLTGLTEAFF.

This clone came up a few times. This sequence joins TRBV5-1 and TRBJ2-7; tentative D call: TRBD1 (5 bases). The ends were cut back, 4 bases at V and 5 bases at J, with 22 bases in the middle. Germline loops: CDR1 SGHRS, CDR2 YFSETQ. The CDR3 contains 16 residues. CDR3 bases: TGCGCCAGCAGCAACACAGGAACCTACTCTAGGGACGAGCAGTACTTC. It codes for CASSNTGTYSRDEQYF.

The CDR3 DNA follows: TGTGCCACCGATGGGACAGGGACTAATGAAAAACTGTTTTTT. Its protein is CATDGTGTNEKLFF. J is TRBJ1-4 and V is TRBV2; 9 positions agree with TRBD1. Germline V lookup: CDR1 SNHLY, CDR2 FYNNEI. The length of the CDR3 is 14 residues. The V segment lost 10 bases and the J segment 2 bases; nucleotides outside the gene matches: 5. Combining the CDR3 with reference TRBV2 and TRBJ1-4 gives the whole variable domain EPEVTQTPSHQVTQMGQEVILRCVPISNHLYFYWYRQILGQKVEFLVSFYNNEISEKSEIFDDQFSVERPDGSNFTLKIRSTKLEDSAMYFCATDGTGTNEKLFFGSGTQLSVL.

This chain joins TRBV2 and TRBJ2-3; possibly TRBD2 for D (6 bases). V dropped 5 bases and J dropped 4 bases, with 7 bases sitting between them. Germline CDR1 is SNHLY and CDR2 is FYNNEI. This CDR3 has 12 residues. CDR3 region: CASSPGADTQYF. The CDR3 DNA reads TGTGCCAGCAGTCCGGGAGCAGATACGCAGTATTTT. Complete variable domain (other parts from reference TRBV2 and TRBJ2-3): EPEVTQTPSHQVTQMGQEVILRCVPISNHLYFYWYRQILGQKVEFLVSFYNNEISEKSEIFDDQFSVERPDGSNFTLKIRSTKLEDSAMYFCASSPGADTQYFGPGTRLTVL.

V usage is TRBV6-2 or TRBV6-3 and J usage is TRBJ2-3, with D maybe TRBD2 (6 bases). Germline values: CDR1 MNHEY, CDR2 SVGEGT. Trimming cost V 4 bases and J 3 bases, with 14 bases left between them. This CDR3 has 15 amino acids. The CDR3 bases are TGTGCCAGCAGTTCGTGGGGAGGAGGAACAGATACGCAGTATTTT. Translated: CASSSWGGGTDTQYF.

CDR3 in DNA: TGTGCCAGCATGAGGGCCTCCTATAATTCACCCCTCCACTTT. Translation gives CASMRASYNSPLHF. The chain carries TRBV6-5 and TRBJ1-6; D call uncertain. This CDR3 is 14 amino acids long. The V gene's germline CDR1 is MNHEY and CDR2 SVGAGI. The V and J ends lost 7 bases and 0 bases respectively, with 7 bases between them.

The rearrangement joins TRBV18 to TRBJ1-1, with TRBD1 matching 8 bases. Per germline, CDR1 KGHSH and CDR2 LQKENI. The junction had 20 bases not matched to a gene; V was cut back by 2 bases and J by 6 bases. This CDR3 contains 19 residues. The chain's CDR3 is CASSPSLGQGFTGWSEAFF. CDR3 bases: TGTGCCAGCTCACCAAGTCTAGGACAGGGTTTCACTGGGTGGTCTGAAGCTTTCTTT. Based on the CDR3 plus reference TRBV18 and TRBJ1-1, the full variable domain is NAGVMQNPRHLVRRRGQEARLRCSPMKGHSHVYWYRQLPEEGLKFMVYLQKENIIDESGMPKERFSAEFPKEGPSILRIQQVVRGDSAAYFCASSPSLGQGFTGWSEAFFGQGTRLTVV.

J is TRBJ2-3 and V is TRBV14; 7 bases map to TRBD2. This CDR3 region has 15 residues. Germline CDR1 and CDR2: SGHDN and FVKESK. V was pared by 1 base and J by 6 bases, with 7 bases of the junction left unmatched. CDR3 sequence: CASSQVGLAADTQYF. The DNA for the CDR3 is TGTGCCAGCAGCCAAGTAGGCCTAGCGGCGGATACGCAGTATTTT.

This chain connects TRBV14 to TRBJ1-3, with D hard to call. CDR3 length: 12 amino acids. Trimming stripped 7 bases from V and 0 bases from J, with 4 bases between. CDR1 and CDR2 (germline): SGHDN, FVKESK. Here the CDR3 reads CASTVSGNTIYF. The CDR3 nucleotides read TGTGCCAGCACCGTCTCTGGAAACACCATATATTTT.

In its sample, this clone was seen once. The rearrangement uses TRBV10-3 and TRBJ1-4; 10 nucleotides agree with TRBD1. J was trimmed by 7 bases and V by 4 bases; bases with no gene match: 3. Germline CDR1 ENHRY, CDR2 SYGVKD. The CDR3 covers 14 residues. Written as DNA, the CDR3 is TGTGCCATCAGTGGGGGACAGGGGACTGAAAAACTGTTTTTT. Its translation is CAISGGQGTEKLFF.

This clone has a single count. V gene TRBV5-6 combines with J gene TRBJ1-6; tentative D call: TRBD1 (6 bases). Germline assignment: CDR1 SGHDT and CDR2 YYEEEE. Trimming left V 4 bases short and J 7 bases short, with 18 bases between. The CDR3 runs to 16 residues. CDR3 protein: CASSPRALRGNSPLHF. In DNA, the CDR3 is TGTGCCAGCAGCCCTAGGGCCCTAAGGGGGAATTCACCCCTCCACTTT.

This clone was picked up a small number of times. The V gene is TRBV30, the J gene TRBJ1-2; TRBD1 matches at 7 bases. Germline assignment: CDR1 GTSNPN and CDR2 SVGIG (reference sequence). Trimming at V came to 3 bases and at J to 4 bases, leaving 8 bases not matched to a gene. The CDR3 runs 14 residues. CDR3 region: CAWRSKDRAYGYTF. The CDR3 DNA is TGTGCCTGGAGGTCGAAAGACAGGGCCTATGGCTACACCTTC.

V and J are TRBV27 and TRBJ2-2; TRBD2 agrees at 12 bases. The V gene's germline CDR1 is MNHEY and CDR2 SMNVEV (reference sequence). With 4 bases clipped from V and 6 bases from J, the junction kept 3 bases outside the gene matches. This CDR3 has 15 amino acids. The chain's CDR3 is CASSYLAGGPGELFF. CDR3 sequence (DNA): TGTGCCAGCAGTTACCTAGCGGGGGGGCCCGGGGAGCTGTTTTTT.

This chain links TRBV14 with TRBJ1-1; 11 bases align to TRBD1. The germline CDR1 and CDR2 sequences are SGHDN and FVKESK. There are 15 residues in the CDR3. With V trimmed by 7 bases and J by 3 bases, 7 bases remained unmatched. The CDR3 nucleotides are TGTGCCAGCACGGACAGGGGGCATTCGGACACTGAAGCTTTCTTT. It codes for CASTDRGHSDTEAFF. Full variable domain (rest looked up from reference TRBV14 and TRBJ1-1): EAGVTQFPSHSVIEKGQTVTLRCDPISGHDNLYWYRRVMGKEIKFLLHFVKESKQDESGMPNNRFLAERTGGTYSTLKVQPAELEDSGVYFCASTDRGHSDTEAFFGQGTRLTVV.

This clone was picked up one time. The chain joins TRBV6-5 to TRBJ1-2; 8 nucleotides agree with TRBD1. CDR1 is MNHEY, CDR2 SVGAGI, per germline. CDR3 length: 14 residues. The V segment lost 7 bases and the J segment 2 bases; nucleotides outside the gene matches: 6. CDR3 sequence (DNA): TGTGCCAGCAAGGCAGGACAGGGAAACTATGGCTACACCTTC. Its protein product is CASKAGQGNYGYTF.

The chain links TRBV4-3 to TRBJ2-2; 11 positions agree with TRBD2. The CDR3 length is 19 residues. Germline values: CDR1 LGHNA, CDR2 YSLEER. V was clipped by 4 bases and J by 4 bases; unmatched bases: 14. The CDR3 nucleotides are TGCGCCAGCAGCCTCAGTACCCCAACTAGCGGGGGTGGCACCGGGGAGCTGTTTTTT. Translating it yields CASSLSTPTSGGGTGELFF.

The V call is TRBV5-1, the J call TRBJ1-5, with 8 bases aligning to TRBD1. Germline values: CDR1 SGHRS, CDR2 YFSETQ. V dropped 3 bases and J dropped 1; count of bases not matched to a gene: 9. This CDR3 spans 17 amino acids. The CDR3 region is CASSWGPQGASNQPQHF. The CDR3 DNA follows: TGCGCCAGCAGCTGGGGACCTCAGGGGGCAAGCAATCAGCCCCAGCATTTT.

The chain has TRBV4-1 and TRBJ1-2; D perhaps matches TRBD1 (6 bases). Deletions cut 1 base from V and 2 bases from J, with 8 bases between. Germline V gene sequence: CDR1 MGHRA, CDR2 YSYEKL. This CDR3 region has 14 residues. CDR3 nucleotide sequence: TGCGCCAGCAGCCAAGGACAGGCAAACTATGGCTACACCTTC. This gives the protein CASSQGQANYGYTF.

This clone was found a few times. The rearrangement joins TRBV5-8 to TRBJ2-7; TRBD1 agrees at 9 bases. This CDR3 has 15 residues. The germline V gene encodes CDR1 SGHTS and CDR2 YDEGEE. The ends lost 4 bases at V and 1 base at J; junction bases unmatched: 6. CDR3 sequence reads: CASSQDRGPSYEQYV. The CDR3 DNA sequence: TGTGCCAGCAGCCAGGACAGGGGTCCTTCCTACGAGCAGTACGTC.

CDR3 coding DNA: TGTGCCAGCAGCCAAGAAAGGGGCTCTAAAGAGACCCAGTACTTC. It codes for CASSQERGSKETQYF. The rearrangement links TRBV4-2 to TRBJ2-5; weak D call: TRBD1 (5 bases). Germline CDR1 reads LGHNA; CDR2 reads YNFKEQ. Between the trimmed V and J ends, which lost 0 bases and 3 bases, there was a span of 11 bases. The CDR3 contains 15 residues.

The chain employs TRBV4-1 and TRBJ2-2, with TRBD1 as a possible D gene (6 bases). CDR1 is MGHRA, CDR2 YSYEKL, per germline. Between the trimmed V and J ends, which lost 3 bases and 3 bases, there was a span of 14 bases. CDR3 size: 16 residues. The CDR3 protein is CASSQDLTGYTGELFF. DNA for the CDR3: TGCGCCAGCAGCCAGGATCTCACAGGGTACACCGGGGAGCTGTTTTTT.

The chain recombines TRBV20-1 with TRBJ2-7, with 12 bases fitting TRBD2. The CDR3 runs to 15 residues. The trim removed 3 bases at V and 3 bases at J, leaving 6 bases unmatched. CDR1 is DFQATT and CDR2 is SNEGSKA in the germline V gene (reference sequence). CDR3 amino acids: CSASETSGGIYEQYF. DNA for the CDR3: TGCAGTGCTAGTGAGACTAGCGGGGGAATCTACGAGCAGTACTTC.

This sequence joins TRBV5-8 and TRBJ1-2; D unresolved. This CDR3 has 16 residues. Germline values: CDR1 SGHTS, CDR2 YDEGEE. Trimming shortened V by 0 bases and J by 7 bases, and 19 bases separated the two germline ends. CDR3 protein: CASSLGFGSVPAGYTF. CDR3 coding DNA: TGTGCCAGCAGCTTGGGGTTCGGCAGCGTCCCGGCTGGCTACACCTTC.

DNA for the CDR3: TGTGCCAGCAGCCTTGGACTAGCCTGGCCTGATACGCAGTATTTT. Residues: CASSLGLAWPDTQYF. The genes are TRBV6-5 and TRBJ2-3; 8 bases align to TRBD2. Germline assignment: CDR1 MNHEY and CDR2 SVGAGI. The CDR3 consists of 15 residues. J lost 6 bases, V lost 6 bases, and 11 bases had no gene match.

The rearrangement uses TRBV5-1 and TRBJ2-2; 8 nucleotides align to TRBD1. The length of the CDR3 is 17 residues. Germline CDR1 and CDR2: SGHRS and YFSETQ. V lost 4 bases and J lost 7; bases outside the gene matches: 15. This CDR3 is CASSLLGQGRTGGELFF. The CDR3 DNA reads as TGCGCCAGCAGCCTGCTCGGACAGGGCAGGACGGGCGGGGAGCTGTTTTTT.

The rearrangement joins TRBV24-1 to TRBJ1-5, with D possibly matching TRBD1 (5 bases). The CDR3 spans 14 residues. V was pared by 3 bases and J by 4 bases, with 9 bases between. In germline, CDR1 is KGHDR, CDR2 SFDVKD. The CDR3 DNA follows: TGTGCCACCAGTGATCGGACATTAAATCAGCCCCAGCATTTT. It yields the protein CATSDRTLNQPQHF.

This chain links TRBV5-1 with TRBJ2-5, with TRBD2 identical over 8 bases. Germline CDR1 SGHRS, CDR2 YFSETQ. Germline trimming cut 3 bases from V and 2 bases from J; bases unmatched to any gene: 9. The CDR3 is made up of 16 amino acids. CDR3 protein: CASSSGGSGAQETQYF. The CDR3, as DNA: TGCGCCAGCAGCTCGGGTGGTAGCGGGGCACAAGAGACCCAGTACTTC.

This chain joins TRBV3-1 (or the pseudogene TRBV3-2) and TRBJ2-7; D is undetermined. Germline-derived CDR1 and CDR2 are LGHDT and YNNKEL (reference sequence). This CDR3 has 14 amino acids. Trimming removed 4 bases at V and 0 bases at J, with 10 bases between. The DNA of the CDR3 is TGTGCCAGCAGCCCTACTCTATTCTCCTACGAGCAGTACGTC. This translates into CASSPTLFSYEQYV.

The chain couples TRBV6-6 to TRBJ1-2; TRBD1 agrees at 8 bases. The CDR3 runs 13 residues. V shed 9 bases, J shed 7 bases, and the junction held 10 bases outside the gene matches. Germline V lookup: CDR1 MNHNY, CDR2 SVGAGI (reference sequence). The CDR3 region has the DNA TGTGCCAGTTGGGGCCAGGGGGCGGGTGGCTACACCTTC. It translates to CASWGQGAGGYTF.